This T cell receptor beta chain derives from a study of T cells in Graves' hyperthyroidism and ophthalmopathy. Study results and limitations: Most clonotypes that expanded in the thyroid above 0.001 also showed up in blood.

This clonotype has a count of ten or more. Antigen unknown. Amplified TCR beta CDR3 regions derived from RNA transcripts. First-round RT-PCR targeting the TCR CDR3 was performed with the HTBI primer set. Each CDR3 protein gets one entry after TCRdb re-called the multiplex PCR reads with MiXCR. The data contain about 400,000 distinct CDR3 sequences, roughly an eighth of them singletons. The CDR3 contains 14 residues. J was trimmed by 4 bases and V by 6 bases; bases with no gene match: 6. Sequenced: blood. The clonotype originates from a woman under 30 with Graves' hyperthyroidism. The rearrangement links TRBV12-3 or TRBV12-4 to TRBJ2-1; TRBD2 aligns across 7 bases. DNA for the CDR3: TGTGCCAGCAGCCCACCGGGGGGATACAATGAGCAGTTCTTC. Protein: CASSPPGGYNEQFF.